What follows are 7 T cell receptor beta chains derived from one specimen sequenced in a study of T cell repertoires in aging, cancer and after chemotherapy (dated by TCRdb to 2018 to 2020). Genomic DNA extracted from peripheral blood, rather than sorted cells or RNA, was used as the source for amplification of TCR beta rearrangements. The listed sequencing device is Illumina MiSeq. Rearranged TRB sequences spanning V, D and J segments were amplified in a multiplex touch-down PCR with a mixed TRB-A/B primer pool. Using fastp at Q25 and MiXCR, TCRdb reprocessed the public reads and kept productive beta chains. Each entry merges the rows of one CDR3 protein and shows their most common DNA and genes. For this sample the table gives about 15,000 distinct CDR3 sequences, of which about 46% were detected only once. The top ten clones comprise approximately 10% of the sample. The material sequenced was blood. These receptors were collected from a human donor in good health.

This clonotype was counted only a few times. The gene calls are TRBV18 and TRBJ2-5; D gene uncertain. The V gene lost 0 bases and the J gene lost 5 bases, with 4 bases spanning the gap. Germline loops: CDR1 KGHSH, CDR2 LQKENI. The CDR3 contains 12 residues. This CDR3 reads CASSPPTETQYF. In nucleotides, the CDR3 is TGTGCCAGCTCACCACCGACGGAGACCCAGTACTTC.

The V call is TRBV6-5, the J call TRBJ2-1, with D unclear. With 2 bases removed from V and 5 bases from J, the gap between germline ends came to 13 bases. The CDR3 loop spans 15 amino acids. Germline V CDR1 and CDR2: MNHEY, SVGAGI. CDR3 region: CASSYGPLPHNEQFF. In nucleotides, the CDR3 is TGTGCCAGCAGTTACGGGCCCCTCCCGCACAATGAGCAGTTCTTC.

The gene calls are TRBV19 and TRBJ1-4, with D perhaps matching TRBD1 (5 bases). The CDR3 is 14 residues long. In germline, CDR1 is LNHDA, CDR2 SQIVND (reference sequence). V lost 3 bases to trimming and J lost 3 bases, with 8 bases between them. CDR3: CASSIDRSNEKLFF. The CDR3 DNA reads as TGTGCCAGTAGTATCGACAGATCTAATGAAAAACTGTTTTTT.

This clonotype was detected only a few times. The chain carries TRBV19 and TRBJ2-7, with D possibly TRBD1 on 5 matching bases. Germline V CDR1 and CDR2: LNHDA, SQIVND (reference sequence). Deletions cut 5 bases from V and 1 base from J, with 9 bases between. There are 13 residues in the CDR3. The CDR3 here is CASSADRSYEQYF. The CDR3 DNA reads as TGTGCCAGTAGTGCAGACAGATCCTACGAGCAGTACTTC.

The chain joins TRBV19 to TRBJ2-2; D possibly corresponds to TRBD2 (6 bases). V was shortened by 8 bases and J by 1 base, with 11 bases between the two germline ends. Germline-derived CDR1 and CDR2 are LNHDA and SQIVND (reference sequence). This CDR3 spans 14 amino acids. The CDR3 sequence: CASSEGRNTGELFF. In DNA form, the CDR3 reads TGTGCCAGTTCGGAGGGGCGGAACACCGGGGAGCTGTTTTTT. Full variable domain (missing parts from reference TRBV19 and TRBJ2-2): DGGITQSPKYLFRKEGQNVTLSCEQNLNHDAMYWYRQDPGQGLRLIYYSQIVNDFQKGDIAEGYSVSREKKESFPLTVTSAQKNPTAFYLCASSEGRNTGELFFGEGSRLTVL.

The chain links TRBV6-1 to TRBJ2-7; D remains unclear. Deletions cut 1 base from V and 4 bases from J, with 8 bases between. Per germline, CDR1 MNHNS and CDR2 SASEGT. The CDR3 runs 13 residues. The CDR3 sequence is CASSEVWGYEQYF. The DNA for the CDR3 is TGTGCCAGCAGTGAAGTTTGGGGATACGAGCAGTACTTC.

This clonotype was seen a handful of times. The chain is built from TRBV19 and TRBJ1-6; tentatively, D is TRBD1 (5 bases). Germline CDR1 is LNHDA and CDR2 is SQIVND (reference sequence). V was clipped by 4 bases and J by 7 bases, with 11 bases between them. The length of the CDR3 is 14 residues. In DNA, the CDR3 is TGTGCCAGTAGTACAACTGCAGGGAATTCACCCCTCCACTTT. It is translated as CASSTTAGNSPLHF.